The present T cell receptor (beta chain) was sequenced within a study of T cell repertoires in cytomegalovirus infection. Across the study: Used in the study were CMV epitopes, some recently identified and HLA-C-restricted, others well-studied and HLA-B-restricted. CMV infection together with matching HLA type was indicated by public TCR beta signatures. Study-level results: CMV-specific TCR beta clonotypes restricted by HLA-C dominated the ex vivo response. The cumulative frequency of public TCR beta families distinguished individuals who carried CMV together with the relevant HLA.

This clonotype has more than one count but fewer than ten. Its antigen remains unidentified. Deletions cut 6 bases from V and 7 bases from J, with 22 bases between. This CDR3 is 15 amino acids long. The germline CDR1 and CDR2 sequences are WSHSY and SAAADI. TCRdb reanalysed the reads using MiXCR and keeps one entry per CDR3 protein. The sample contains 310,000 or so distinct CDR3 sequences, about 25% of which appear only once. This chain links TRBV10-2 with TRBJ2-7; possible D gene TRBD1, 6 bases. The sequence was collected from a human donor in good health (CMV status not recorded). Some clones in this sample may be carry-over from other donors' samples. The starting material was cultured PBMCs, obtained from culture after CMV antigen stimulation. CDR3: CASSQSQGLGWEQYF. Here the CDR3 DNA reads TGCGCCAGCAGCCAGTCGCAGGGGTTGGGTTGGGAGCAGTACTTC.